Here is one T cell receptor beta chain with its context. Its antigen is still unknown. This sample stems from a study of beta chain features in type 1 diabetes. The ends lost 3 bases at V and 6 bases at J; junction bases unmatched: 0. Germline V gene lookup returns CDR1 ENHRY and CDR2 SYGVKD. The CDR3 consists of 12 residues. The sequenced template was cDNA made from the entire isolated RNA. Libraries were prepared by immunoSEQ multiplex PCR; TCRdb keeps only in-frame clonotypes and omits some of them. The sample gives about 650,000 clones, around 11% of which show up once; more than 0.1% is in the top ten. Via CD45RO/CCR7/CD25/CD127/CD95/CD27, cells of the CD4+ naive, central memory, regulatory and stem cell-like memory subsets were sorted. All sorted populations exceeded 98% purity. Regarding the study as a whole: A moderate, significant TCRB CDR3 shortening appeared in type 1 diabetes across four CD4+ subsets.

The source is a man aged 30-40 years with type 1 diabetes. Source material: naive CD4+ T cells from blood. This chain uses TRBV10-3 with TRBJ2-3, with 7 bases lining up with TRBD1. The CDR3, as DNA: TGTGCCATCAGTGACAGGGGGGATACGCAGTATTTT. Protein: CAISDRGDTQYF.